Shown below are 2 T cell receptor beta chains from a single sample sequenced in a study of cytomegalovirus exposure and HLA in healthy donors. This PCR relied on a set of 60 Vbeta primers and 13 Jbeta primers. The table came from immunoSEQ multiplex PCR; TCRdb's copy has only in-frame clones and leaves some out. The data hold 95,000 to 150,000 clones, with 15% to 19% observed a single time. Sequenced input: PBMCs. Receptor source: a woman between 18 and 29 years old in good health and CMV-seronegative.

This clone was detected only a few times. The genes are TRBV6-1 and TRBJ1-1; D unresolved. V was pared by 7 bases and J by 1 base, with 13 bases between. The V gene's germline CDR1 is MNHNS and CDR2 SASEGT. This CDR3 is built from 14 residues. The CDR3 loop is CASTRSAENTEAFF. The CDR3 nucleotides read TGTGCCAGCACGCGGTCGGCTGAGAACACTGAAGCTTTCTTT.

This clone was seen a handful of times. The CDR3 nucleotides are TGCGCCAGCAGGTTCCCCACGGGCGGGGAGCTGTTTTTT. Encoded protein: CASRFPTGGELFF. The chain has TRBV10-2 and TRBJ2-2; D is unresolved. The CDR3 length is 13 residues. The V and J ends lost 6 bases and 7 bases respectively, with 12 bases between them. Germline V gene sequence: CDR1 WSHSY, CDR2 SAAADI.